This is a list of T cell receptor beta chains from one sample in a study of T cells in localized non-small cell lung cancer. The assay was immunoSEQ multiplex PCR, and TCRdb's table has in-frame clones only and misses some. The table lists some 50,000 clones, around 81% of them singletons, with more than 15% in the top ten. The sample consisted of peripheral blood mononuclear cells, taken before any cancer treatment. Receptors were obtained from a man aged 35 to 69 with stage III lung adenocarcinoma. Each CDR3 is given with its conserved first and last residue. The order of the fields is V gene, CDR3 length, J gene, clone size, D gene, CDR3 protein, CDR3 DNA. A D gene is named only where the DNA matches it firmly. Only some rows state a clone size, as once, few, many or a class for expanded clones.

>TRBV5-5|12|TRBJ2-3|.|.
CASSPDRDTQYF
TGTGCCAGCAGCCCCGACAGGGATACGCAGTATTTT
>TRBV30|14|TRBJ1-6|.|TRBD1
CAWSWGQGNSPLHF
TGTGCCTGGAGCTGGGGACAGGGTAATTCACCCCTCCACTTT
>TRBV2|15|TRBJ2-1|few|TRBD1
CASRYRDRVGDEQFF
TGTGCCAGCAGGTACCGGGACAGGGTGGGGGATGAGCAGTTCTTC
>TRBV6-5|13|TRBJ1-2|.|.
CASSFREGYGYTF
TGTGCCAGCAGTTTCAGGGAGGGCTATGGCTACACCTTC
>TRBV10-1|13|TRBJ2-2|.|.
CASSETNTGELFF
TGCGCCAGCAGTGAAACAAACACCGGGGAGCTGTTTTTT
>TRBV19|16|TRBJ2-2|.|.
CASRRLLVSNTGELFF
TGTGCCAGTAGGCGCCTCCTAGTCTCGAACACCGGGGAGCTGTTTTTT
>TRBV19|14|TRBJ2-2|.|TRBD1
CASSRQGDTGELFF
TGTGCCAGTAGCAGACAGGGCGACACCGGGGAGCTGTTTTTT
>TRBV5-1|15|TRBJ1-6|.|TRBD1
CASSLRTGRDSPLHF
TGCGCCAGCAGCTTGAGGACAGGGCGGGATTCACCCCTCCACTTT
>TRBV11-2|11|TRBJ2-7|.|.
CASSPGGEQYF
TGTGCCAGCAGCCCCGGCGGGGAGCAGTACTTC
>TRBV27|13|TRBJ2-7|few|.
CASSFGYPNEQYF
TGTGCCAGCAGTTTCGGTTATCCTAACGAGCAGTACTTC
>TRBV30|14|TRBJ1-3|.|.
CAWRRRASGNTIYF
TGTGCCTGGAGGCGGAGGGCGTCTGGAAACACCATATATTTT
>TRBV30|11|TRBJ2-5|once|.
CAWQDKETQYF
TGTGCCTGGCAGGACAAAGAGACCCAGTACTTC
>TRBV5-1|14|TRBJ2-3|.|TRBD1
CASSLEGGPDTQYF
TGCGCCAGCAGCTTGGAAGGGGGCCCAGATACGCAGTATTTT
>TRBV6-1|13|TRBJ1-1|.|.
CASSEVDYAEAFF
TGTGCCAGCAGTGAAGTGGATTACGCTGAAGCTTTCTTT
>TRBV4-2|19|TRBJ2-3|.|TRBD2
CASSHPLGQRGGSPDTQYF
TGTGCCAGCAGCCACCCTCTTGGCCAGCGGGGGGGGTCCCCAGATACGCAGTATTTT
>TRBV10-3|17|TRBJ2-5|.|TRBD2
CAIRSGERAGGKETQYF
TGTGCCATCAGGTCGGGAGAAAGAGCGGGGGGGAAAGAGACCCAGTACTTC
>TRBV27|14|TRBJ2-7|.|.
CASSLAYSSYEQYF
TGTGCCAGCAGTTTAGCTTACAGCTCCTACGAGCAGTACTTC
>TRBV9|15|TRBJ2-3|.|TRBD2
CASSATSAHTDTQYF
TGTGCCAGCAGCGCGACTAGCGCCCACACAGATACGCAGTATTTT
>TRBV15|15|TRBJ1-4|few|.
CATSREGATNEKLFF
TGTGCCACCAGCAGAGAGGGGGCAACTAATGAAAAACTGTTTTTT
>TRBV14|13|TRBJ1-4|.|.
CASSQDLYEKLFF
TGTGCCAGCAGCCAAGACTTATATGAAAAACTGTTTTTT
>TRBV5-4|14|TRBJ2-7|.|.
CASSLDRSSYEQYF
TGTGCCAGCAGCTTGGACAGAAGCTCCTACGAGCAGTACTTC
>TRBV5-6|16|TRBJ1-2|.|TRBD1
CASSWGDRGHSYGYTF
TGTGCCAGCAGCTGGGGGGACAGGGGGCACAGCTATGGCTACACCTTC
>TRBV6-4|14|TRBJ1-2|once|TRBD1
CASTPGTGPYGYTF
TGTGCCAGCACCCCGGGGACAGGGCCCTATGGCTACACCTTC